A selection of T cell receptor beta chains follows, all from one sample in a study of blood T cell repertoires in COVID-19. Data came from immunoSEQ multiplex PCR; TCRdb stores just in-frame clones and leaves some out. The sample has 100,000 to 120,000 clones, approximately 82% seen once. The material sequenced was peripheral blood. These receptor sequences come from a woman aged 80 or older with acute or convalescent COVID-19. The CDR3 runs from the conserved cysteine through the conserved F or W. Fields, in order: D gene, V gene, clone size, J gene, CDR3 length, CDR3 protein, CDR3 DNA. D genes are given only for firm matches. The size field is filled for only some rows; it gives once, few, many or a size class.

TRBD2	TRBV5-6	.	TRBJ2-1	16	CASTGLAGSSYNEQFF	TGTGCCAGCACCGGACTAGCGGGAAGCTCCTACAATGAGCAGTTCTTC
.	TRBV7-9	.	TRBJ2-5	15	CASSLTPPQAETQYF	TGTGCCAGCAGCTTAACCCCCCCCCAGGCAGAGACCCAGTACTTC
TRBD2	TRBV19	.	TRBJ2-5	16	CASSIGTSGGQETQYF	TGTGCCAGTAGTATAGGGACTAGCGGGGGGCAAGAGACCCAGTACTTC
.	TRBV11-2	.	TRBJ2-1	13	CASSPGKYNEQFF	TGTGCCAGCAGTCCCGGGAAGTACAATGAGCAGTTCTTC
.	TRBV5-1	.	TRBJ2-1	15	CASSLVLRGDNEQFF	TGCGCCAGCAGCTTGGTCCTTCGGGGAGACAATGAGCAGTTCTTC
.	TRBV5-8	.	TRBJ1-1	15	CASSLAWGSTHEAFF	TGTGCCAGCAGCTTGGCTTGGGGCAGCACTCATGAAGCTTTCTTT
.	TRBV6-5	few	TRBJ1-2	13	CASNLDGNYGYTF	TGTGCCAGCAATCTCGACGGGAACTATGGCTACACCTTC
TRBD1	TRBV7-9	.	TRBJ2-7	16	CASSYDPGQGGSEQYF	TGTGCCAGCAGCTATGATCCGGGACAGGGAGGGAGCGAGCAGTACTTC
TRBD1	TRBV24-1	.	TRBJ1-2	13	CATSDGTVQGYTF	TGTGCCACCAGTGATGGGACAGTACAGGGCTACACCTTC
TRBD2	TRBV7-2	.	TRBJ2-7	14	CASSSAGGTYEQYF	TGTGCCAGCAGCTCAGCGGGAGGAACCTACGAGCAGTACTTC
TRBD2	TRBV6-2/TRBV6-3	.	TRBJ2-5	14	CASSSGAGRETQYF	TGTGCCAGCAGTTCGGGAGCGGGGCGAGAGACCCAGTACTTC
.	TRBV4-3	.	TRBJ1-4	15	CASSQVPGVNEKLFF	TGCGCCAGCAGCCAAGTACCAGGGGTTAATGAAAAACTGTTTTTT
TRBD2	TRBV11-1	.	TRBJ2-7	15	CASSQNGIGGNEQYF	TGTGCCAGCAGTCAAAACGGAATCGGGGGGAACGAGCAGTACTTC
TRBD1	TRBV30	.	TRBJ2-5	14	CAWSMGQGVETQYF	TGTGCCTGGAGTATGGGACAGGGGGTGGAGACCCAGTACTTC
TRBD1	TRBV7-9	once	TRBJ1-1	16	CASSRSRDRGWTEAFF	TGTGCCAGCAGCCGGAGCCGGGACAGGGGGTGGACTGAAGCTTTCTTT
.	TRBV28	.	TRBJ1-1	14	CASSSRAGNTEAFF	TGTGCCAGCAGTTCCAGGGCGGGAAACACTGAAGCTTTCTTT
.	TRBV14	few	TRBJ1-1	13	CASSPTGGTEAFF	TGTGCCAGCAGCCCGACGGGGGGAACTGAAGCTTTCTTT
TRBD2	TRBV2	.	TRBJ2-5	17	CASSELAGAFVQETQYF	TGTGCCAGCAGTGAATTAGCGGGAGCCTTCGTCCAAGAGACCCAGTACTTC
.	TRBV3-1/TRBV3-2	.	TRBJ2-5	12	CASSSAGETQYF	TGTGCCAGCAGCTCAGCGGGAGAGACCCAGTACTTC
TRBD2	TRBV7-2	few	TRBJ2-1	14	CASSFGLAGDEQFF	TGTGCCAGCAGCTTCGGACTAGCGGGAGATGAGCAGTTCTTC
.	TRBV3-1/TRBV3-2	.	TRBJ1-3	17	CASSQGQMGSSGNTIYF	TGTGCCAGCAGCCAAGGCCAGATGGGGAGCTCTGGAAACACCATATATTTT
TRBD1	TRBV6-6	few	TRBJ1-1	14	CASRPGQENTEAFF	TGTGCCAGCAGACCCGGACAGGAGAACACTGAAGCTTTCTTT
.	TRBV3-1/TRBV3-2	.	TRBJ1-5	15	CASSPAPRGNQPQHF	TGTGCCAGCAGCCCAGCCCCCAGGGGAAATCAGCCCCAGCATTTT
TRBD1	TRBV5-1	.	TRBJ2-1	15	CASSPGTGSYNEQFF	TGCGCCAGCAGCCCCGGGACAGGAAGCTACAATGAGCAGTTCTTC
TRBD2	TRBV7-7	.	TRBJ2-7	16	CASSPGGGLPIYEQYF	TGTGCCAGCAGCCCCGGGGGGGGGTTACCGATCTACGAGCAGTACTTC
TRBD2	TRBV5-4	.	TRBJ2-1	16	CASSPAGTSGTNEQFF	TGTGCCAGCAGCCCAGCCGGGACTAGCGGAACCAATGAGCAGTTCTTC
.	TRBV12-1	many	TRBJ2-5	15	CASTQITSGGETQYF	TGTGCCAGCACCCAAATTACTAGCGGGGGAGAGACCCAGTACTTC
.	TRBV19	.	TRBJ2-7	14	CASSPTSQVYEQYF	TGTGCCAGTAGTCCGACATCCCAGGTCTACGAGCAGTACTTC
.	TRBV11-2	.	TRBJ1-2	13	CASSLQRNYGYTF	TGTGCCAGCAGCTTACAGAGGAACTATGGCTACACCTTC
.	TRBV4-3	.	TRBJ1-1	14	CASSRTTLNTEAFF	TGCGCCAGCAGCCGAACGACACTGAACACTGAAGCTTTCTTT
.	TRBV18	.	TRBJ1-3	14	CASSPPSLGNTIYF	TGTGCCAGCTCACCACCATCCCTTGGAAACACCATATATTTT
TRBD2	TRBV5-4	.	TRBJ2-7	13	CASSLRSGGEEYF	TGTGCCAGCAGCTTGCGGAGCGGGGGGGAGGAGTACTTC
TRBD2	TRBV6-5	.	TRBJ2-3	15	CASRGLAGGTDTQYF	TGTGCCAGCAGAGGACTAGCGGGAGGCACAGATACGCAGTATTTT
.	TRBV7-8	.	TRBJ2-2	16	CASRATSWANTGELFF	TGTGCCAGCAGAGCGACTAGTTGGGCTAACACCGGGGAGCTGTTTTTT
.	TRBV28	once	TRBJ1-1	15	CASSSTPNRPAEAFF	TGTGCCAGCAGTTCCACCCCGAACAGACCAGCTGAAGCTTTCTTT
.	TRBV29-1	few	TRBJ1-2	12	CSVEVGNYGYTF	TGCAGCGTTGAGGTCGGTAACTATGGCTACACCTTC
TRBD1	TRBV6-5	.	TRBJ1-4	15	CASGEPGQGNEKLFF	TGTGCCAGCGGAGAACCGGGACAGGGGAATGAAAAACTGTTTTTT
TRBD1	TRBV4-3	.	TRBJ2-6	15	CASSLDRAGANVLTF	TGCGCCAGCAGCCTGGACAGGGCCGGGGCCAACGTCCTGACTTTC
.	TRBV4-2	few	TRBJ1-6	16	CASSQEQGRGNSPLHF	TGTGCCAGCAGCCAAGAGCAGGGGAGAGGAAATTCACCCCTCCACTTT
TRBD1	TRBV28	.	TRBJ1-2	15	CASSGAGTGVRGYTF	TGTGCCAGCAGTGGGGCTGGGACAGGGGTAAGGGGCTACACCTTC
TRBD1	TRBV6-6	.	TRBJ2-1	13	CASSVDRVNEQFF	TGTGCCAGCAGTGTGGACAGGGTAAATGAGCAGTTCTTC
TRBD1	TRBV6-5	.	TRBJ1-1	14	CASSLNRGRLDAFF	TGTGCCAGCAGTTTAAACAGGGGGCGTTTGGATGCTTTCTTT
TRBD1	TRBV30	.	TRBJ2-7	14	CAWSRIGTGYEQYF	TGTGCCTGGAGTCGGATAGGGACAGGCTACGAGCAGTACTTC
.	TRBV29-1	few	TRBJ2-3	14	CSVEGRVSTDTQYF	TGCAGCGTTGAGGGCAGGGTTAGCACAGATACGCAGTATTTT
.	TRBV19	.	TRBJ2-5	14	CASSIVGSRETQYF	TGTGCCAGTAGTATTGTTGGTAGTAGAGAGACCCAGTACTTC
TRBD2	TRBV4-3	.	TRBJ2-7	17	CASSLGTSGADSYEQYF	TGCGCCAGCAGCCTGGGGACTAGCGGGGCCGACTCCTACGAGCAGTACTTC
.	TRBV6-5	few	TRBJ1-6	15	CASSRGDYRWAPLHF	TGTGCCAGCAGTCGGGGAGATTACAGATGGGCACCCCTCCACTTT
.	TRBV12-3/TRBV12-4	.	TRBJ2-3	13	CASNDRNTDTQYF	TGTGCCAGCAACGACAGAAACACAGATACGCAGTATTTT